This entry features one T cell receptor beta chain sequence. Its antigen is as yet unknown. Trimming removed 3 bases from V and 3 bases from J; junction bases left unmatched: 7. The length of the CDR3 is 17 residues. The germline CDR1 and CDR2 sequences are GTSNPN and SVGIG (reference sequence). Patients underwent thyroid surgery, and none had received any treatment before it. TCRdb redid the clone calls on the PCR reads using MiXCR. The table includes tens of thousands of clones, approximately 19% detected once. This sample is part of a study of metastatic and nonmetastatic thyroid tumors. Study-level background: Blood and tumor or nodule tissue repertoires from malignant and benign thyroid patients were compared. Study findings and constraints: Reported TCR beta diversity, measured in blood and tumor, was significantly higher for malignant thyroid tumors than for benign nodules.

This TCR derives from a female donor with papillary thyroid cancer or a benign thyroid nodule (not recorded which). Some clones in this sample may be carry-over from other donors' samples. Sequencing was done on a sample of blood. This chain joins TRBV30 and TRBJ2-1, with 14 bases that match TRBD2. CDR3 DNA: TGTGCCTGGAGGGGGGGACTAGCGGGAGTCAGCTACAATGAGCAGTTCTTC. The encoded protein is CAWRGGLAGVSYNEQFF.